This T cell receptor (beta chain) was sequenced during a study of OX40 agonist ivuxolimab in advanced cancers. The table came from immunoSEQ multiplex PCR; TCRdb's copy has only in-frame clones and leaves some out. Of tens of thousands of clones listed, roughly 85% were seen once; the top ten hold roughly 1.5%. Germline V gene lookup returns CDR1 MDHEN and CDR2 SYDVKM. V shed 3 bases and J 7 bases; nucleotides not matched to a gene: 10. The CDR3 sequence is 15 residues long. Study-wide points: CD4+ and CD8+ T cells in blood underwent clonal expansion by week 6 at 0.1 to 3.0 mg/kg. Fewer expanded clones were found on average in CD4+ than in CD8+ T cells. Patients who responded partially at 0.1-3.0 mg/kg showed clonal expansion ranking among the lowest.

This clone came up a few times. Its antigen remains unknown. J is TRBJ2-5 and V is TRBV28, with 8 bases fitting TRBD2. This receptor was identified in an adult with an advanced solid tumor such as melanoma, head and neck, liver or kidney cancer. Material: CD4+ or CD8+ T cells sorted from blood, obtained in a trial of the OX40 agonist ivuxolimab. CDR3 DNA: TGTGCCAGCAGTTTCCCTAGCGGGCCCCTCGGGACCCAGTACTTC. Protein: CASSFPSGPLGTQYF.